The following is a TCR beta chain sequence with its context. Data came from immunoSEQ multiplex PCR; TCRdb stores just in-frame clones and leaves some out. The sample shows millions of clones, about 95% of them seen only once. Trimming at V came to 1 base and at J to 4 bases, leaving 2 bases not matched to a gene. The CDR3 is 15 amino acids. Per germline, CDR1 SGDLS and CDR2 YYNGEE. Naive CD8 cells lacked CD45RO, underwent positive selection for CCR7 and left out terminally differentiated effector memory CD45RA+ cells. The source of the sample is a study of shared clonotypes between healthy human individuals.

Material for sequencing was naive CD8+ T cells sorted from blood. The receptor's source is a man between 18 and 29 years old in good health. The chain uses TRBV9 and TRBJ2-1; 10 bases match TRBD1. CDR3: CASSVWGQGYNEQFF. The CDR3 nucleotides are TGTGCCAGCAGCGTATGGGGACAGGGGTACAATGAGCAGTTCTTC.